This T cell receptor (beta chain) was recorded in a study of siplizumab effects on memory and regulatory T cells. The protocol was immunoSEQ multiplex PCR, while the TCRdb copy is restricted to in-frame clones and leaves out a portion. The sample gives more than 85,000 clones, 90% to 95% of which show up once; around 0.73% is in the top ten. The CDR3 runs 15 residues. V lost 0 bases to trimming and J lost 3 bases; unmatched junction nucleotides: 3. The germline gives CDR1 SGHNT, CDR2 YYREEE (reference sequence). The receptor's source is a human donor in good health. The chain is built from TRBV5-4 and TRBJ2-3; 8 nucleotides match TRBD2. Material for sequencing was Tregs sorted from blood. DNA of the CDR3: TGTGCCAGCAGCTTGGTGGCGGGGGGAACAGATACGCAGTATTTT. It is translated as CASSLVAGGTDTQYF.